Below are 2 T cell receptor beta chains sequenced from a single sample in a study of T cell responses to AZD1222 COVID-19 vaccine. TCRdb keeps only in-frame clones here, not all; method: immunoSEQ multiplex PCR. This table has 73,000 or so clones, roughly 80% appearing once. This material consisted of peripheral blood, taken on day 0 of AZD1222 vaccination. The receptors were gathered from an adult in good health.

In this sample, this clone turned up a few times. The CDR3 region has the DNA TGTGCCAGCGGGGAGTACGAGCAGTACTTC. As protein: CASGEYEQYF. The chain has TRBV10-3 and TRBJ2-7; possibly TRBD2 for D (6 bases). The germline CDR1 and CDR2 sequences are ENHRY and SYGVKD. The CDR3 has 10 residues. V lost 10 bases and J lost 4, with 8 bases in between.

V is TRBV19 and J is TRBJ1-1; tentatively, D is TRBD1 (6 bases). Germline loops: CDR1 LNHDA, CDR2 SQIVND (reference sequence). V shed 5 bases and J shed 4 bases, with 14 bases lying between them. The CDR3 extends over 14 amino acids. Here the CDR3 DNA reads TGTGCCAGTAGTCCAACAGGGAGCGGCACTGAAGCTTTCTTT. Translation: CASSPTGSGTEAFF.